This TCR beta chain comes out of a study of cytomegalovirus exposure and HLA in healthy donors. Study-wide results and limits: Several of the most significant clusters appeared, in a later analysis, to be linked to common viral pathogens. In the analysis, some V segments, TRBV6-2 and TRBV6-3 included, were excluded as indistinguishable.

The PCR employed 60 Vbeta primers together with 13 Jbeta primers. In the authors' methods: Unique TCR beta chains totaled some 78 million in a later count, with around 10 million of them shared. Sequencing used immunoSEQ multiplex PCR; TCRdb keeps in-frame clones, though not all of them. That table gives V, J and clone size, and the DNA gave D and trimming. The table records about 150,000 clones, around three quarters of them present only once. To note about this clone: Its target is unknown.

The J segment lost 4 bases and the V segment lost 5 bases, leaving 7 bases of the junction unmatched. Germline V lookup: CDR1 SQVTM, CDR2 ANQGSEA. This CDR3 is 14 amino acids long. The material sequenced was PBMCs. The receptor comes from a man aged 40-50 years in good health and CMV-seronegative. The V gene is TRBV29-1, the J gene TRBJ1-3; 8 nucleotides align to TRBD1. DNA of the CDR3: TGCAGCGTTAGTTCAGGGGGCGAGGGAAACACCATATATTTT. Translation: CSVSSGGEGNTIYF.